This TCR beta chain was documented in a study of cytomegalovirus exposure and HLA in healthy donors (dated by TCRdb to about 2017). The study in broad terms: In an earlier analysis of fewer than 750 of the donors, 276 Gb of sequence data and some 120 million unique TCR beta sequences from 180 million or so T cells were reported. An early release covering about 600 HLA-typed donors comprised about 310 gigabases of sequencing data and approximately 80 million unique TCR sequences. The genetic ancestry cluster associated with self-reported Caucasian donors included 65% to 90% of the 300 to 400 genotyped donors. The study aimed to test whether cataloging public T cell receptors could reveal signatures of past pathogen exposure. The study profiled the T cell repertoires of about 640 subjects by immunosequencing and related them to cytomegalovirus serostatus. In addition to the first cohort of 666 subjects, a separate validation cohort of 120 different subjects was used. High-throughput TCR immunosequencing, statistical association of individual TCRs with disease status, and machine learning were combined to predict cytomegalovirus infection status. To study patterns of TCR occurrence, a later analysis re-analyzed previously published TCR beta repertoires from around 700 donors and added high-resolution HLA genotyping. Rather than using new phenotypic data, the later analysis identified candidate immune exposures from TCR beta sequences and from how often those sequences occurred across donors. An earlier analysis of several hundred of the donors applied high-throughput TCR beta sequencing to assess whether each TCR beta V gene segment acted as functional or pseudogenic. Donor age, sex, ethnicity and CMV serostatus were compiled alongside the repertoire data. A later genetic analysis took genome-wide SNP genotypes for about 65% of the roughly 670 donors and used that subset as a discovery cohort. All discovery cohort repertoires had been generated on a single sequencing platform. HLA typing included class I and class II loci at four-digit resolution. Typing coverage varied by locus: roughly 629-640 donors for A, B, C, DRB1 and DQB1; roughly 510 for DQA1; about 590 for DPA1; approximately 490 for DPB1. A few DR-DQ haplotypes were handled as single units for association and clustering because linkage in the cohort was strong. Across roughly 420 genotyped donors of the cohort, an average of about 220,000 unique TCR beta nucleotide sequences per donor were sequenced, and approximately 19% of those sequences were non-productive.

The germline V gene gives CDR1 as MNHEY and CDR2 as SVGAGI. Germline trimming: 8 bases from V, 5 bases from J; junction bases outside gene matches: 9. The CDR3 runs 14 amino acids, cysteine and phenylalanine included. Of all the DNA, just the CDR3 is kept, 42 bases in frame from base 1. To note about this clone: Its target antigen remains unknown. No base quality values were provided; no much bigger clone lies one nucleotide off.

In total, just over 650 healthy bone marrow donors made up the cohort. All cohort members were sampled while nominally healthy, although unrecorded immune exposures were likely present. The donor tested CMV seronegative, placing the donor among the 350 to 400 seronegative members of the cohort. A peripheral blood sample was provided by each donor, and peripheral blood mononuclear cells were used for TCR beta sequencing. Genomic DNA was extracted from the blood cell samples with the Qiagen DNeasy Blood Extraction Kit. Libraries were built with the immunoSEQ multiplex PCR assay. For the multiplex PCR, a mixture combining 60 forward primers for TCR Vbeta segments and 13 reverse primers for TCR Jbeta segments was used. The CDR3 region of rearranged TCR beta genes was amplified from genomic DNA with a multiplex PCR assay. The Illumina HiSeq System was used to sequence the amplified TCR beta libraries as 87-base-pair reads. The authors processed their data as follows. Across the 670 or so repertoires, a later analysis counted tens of millions of unique TCR beta chains, approximately 12 million of which were shared by at least two donors. Raw reads were error-corrected and collapsed into unique sequences by a nearest-neighbor algorithm in which closely related sequences were merged to remove PCR and sequencing errors. V, D and J gene segments were assigned by aligning CDR3 sequences to IMGT reference sequences. For a sequence to be retained, at least a six-nucleotide match to both a V gene segment and a J gene segment was required. A rearrangement counted as productive if the CDR3 had no stop codons and remained in frame with V and J, and every other rearrangement counted as non-productive. CDR3 was defined according to IMGT convention as the region running from the second conserved V-encoded cysteine to the conserved J-encoded phenylalanine. In an earlier analysis of roughly 610 of the donors, sequences lacking an unambiguous match to a single V gene segment were excluded. An earlier analysis of 500 to 600 of the donors classified V segments as functional when productive rearrangements were above 56.7% and as segregating when the standard deviation between donors was above 5%. To diagnose cytomegalovirus status from the catalog of TCR beta chain sequences, a statistical classification framework was built. A later analysis assigned V and J genes by comparing TCR nucleotide sequences with IMGT/GENE-DB human TR gene sequences. In a later analysis, CDR3 sequences and most-parsimonious VDJ recombination scenarios were assigned using the TCRdist pipeline. In a later analysis, each TCR beta chain was defined by its CDR3 amino acid sequence together with its V-gene family, and reads lacking a unique V-gene family were excluded. As a way to deal with suspected cross-contamination and a sequencing artifact, a later analysis dropped hundreds of nucleotide sequences that were highly shared and had low generation probability. A later analysis calculated a clonal expansion index for each public chain from normalized within-repertoire ranks of inferred template counts. In a later analysis, generation probabilities were computed using a VDJ recombination model fitted to out-of-frame rearrangements, and the results were checked against IGoR. Hypergeometric tests were used in a later analysis to score TCR-TCR, TCR-HLA and TCR-CMV co-occurrence, with a repertoire-size bias correction applied to the TCR pairs. A later analysis estimated false discovery rates by permuting HLA or CMV assignments 20 times. In a later analysis, co-occurring TCRs were grouped using DBSCAN, and TCRdist sequence similarity was added for clustering within HLA-allele-positive subsets. Repertoires with fewer than 30,000 or more than 120,000 public chains, plus five repertoires with anomalous nucleotide sharing, were excluded from co-occurrence clustering. TCRdb took over this immuneACCESS table, retaining in-frame rearrangements with V and J assigned. Such tables are incomplete; in checked studies, under half of the missing clones stem from an unresolved V gene, and the remainder is unexplained. The V and J calls and clone size come from that table; D and trimming were worked out from the DNA. The sample data list about 140,000 clones, and 60% to 80% of these were observed just once. The ten largest account for 2.5% to 4% of the sample.

Overall study results and their limits: Compared with the roughly 700-donor mean, donors in an Asian-associated ancestry cluster had fewer N-insertions in productive TCRs, according to a later genetic analysis. Roughly uniform sequencing depth across donors was assumed in presence/absence analyses, although this assumption may not hold. Broadly in line with IMGT annotations, most TCR beta V segments showed up in productive rearrangements about 87% or about 30% of the time in an earlier analysis of approximately 640 of the donors. A later analysis reported that several top co-occurrence clusters appeared linked to parvovirus B19, influenza, CMV and Epstein-Barr virus. A cluster of highly shared sequence variants was judged likely to represent a technical artifact of the sequencing pipeline. A later analysis found that TCR association rates varied across HLA loci, with DRB1 alleles showing the most associated TCRs and HLA-C alleles the fewest. Because some donors lacked HLA typing at each locus, the association tests relied only on the typed subset. Cytomegalovirus status was reported to be diagnosed by the classifier with high specificity and sensitivity in both the original and validation cohorts. A total of fewer than 200 TCR beta chains were listed by the study as associated with cytomegalovirus. A later analysis found that HLA-associated TCR beta chains were more clonally expanded and had lower generation probabilities than equally common non-associated chains. When HLA alleles, especially DR and DQ, strongly co-occurred, TCR associations were difficult to assign to individual alleles. In vitro tests confirmed that a few of the cytomegalovirus-associated TCR beta chains recognize cytomegalovirus antigens. Some IMGT-functional V segments, including TRBV6-2 and TRBV6-3, could not be told apart with the 87-base-pair reads, so those segments were excluded. While some public TCRs were present in many individuals, most TCR sequences turned up only very rarely across donors. The authors suggested that the approach could potentially be extended to other disease states and immunological phenotypes. Linkage disequilibrium might explain the correlated functional status among segregating V segments, but an unknown experimental factor could not be excluded. V-gene and J-gene trimming of TCR beta chains was associated with a missense DCLRE1C variant in a later genetic analysis, and the association was replicated in an independent cohort. According to a later analysis, most CMV-associated TCR beta chains appeared to be HLA-restricted, and the HLA associations seemed to be driven largely by CMV exposure. Because counts were too low, seventeen rarely observed V segments, including chromosome 9 orphons, were left out of the earlier analysis of approximately 500 of the donors. In a later analysis, more than 15,000 TCR beta sequences were associated with specific HLA alleles at a false discovery rate of 0.05. A further reported finding was that TCR beta sequences accurately predicted the HLA-A and HLA-B alleles for most subjects in the first cohort. CMV serostatus was the only immune exposure information available for the cohort. The cohort was sequenced for TCR beta chains only, and without alpha or paired-chain data the features that could be detected were limited.

This TCR was sampled from a man aged 35 to 55 in good health and CMV-seronegative. The V gene is TRBV6-5 and the J gene is TRBJ1-5, with 7 bases aligning to TRBD1. Input material: PBMCs. The CDR3 corresponds to CASRGPGQHQPQHF. DNA sequence: TGTGCCAGCCGGGGGCCGGGACAGCATCAGCCCCAGCATTTT.